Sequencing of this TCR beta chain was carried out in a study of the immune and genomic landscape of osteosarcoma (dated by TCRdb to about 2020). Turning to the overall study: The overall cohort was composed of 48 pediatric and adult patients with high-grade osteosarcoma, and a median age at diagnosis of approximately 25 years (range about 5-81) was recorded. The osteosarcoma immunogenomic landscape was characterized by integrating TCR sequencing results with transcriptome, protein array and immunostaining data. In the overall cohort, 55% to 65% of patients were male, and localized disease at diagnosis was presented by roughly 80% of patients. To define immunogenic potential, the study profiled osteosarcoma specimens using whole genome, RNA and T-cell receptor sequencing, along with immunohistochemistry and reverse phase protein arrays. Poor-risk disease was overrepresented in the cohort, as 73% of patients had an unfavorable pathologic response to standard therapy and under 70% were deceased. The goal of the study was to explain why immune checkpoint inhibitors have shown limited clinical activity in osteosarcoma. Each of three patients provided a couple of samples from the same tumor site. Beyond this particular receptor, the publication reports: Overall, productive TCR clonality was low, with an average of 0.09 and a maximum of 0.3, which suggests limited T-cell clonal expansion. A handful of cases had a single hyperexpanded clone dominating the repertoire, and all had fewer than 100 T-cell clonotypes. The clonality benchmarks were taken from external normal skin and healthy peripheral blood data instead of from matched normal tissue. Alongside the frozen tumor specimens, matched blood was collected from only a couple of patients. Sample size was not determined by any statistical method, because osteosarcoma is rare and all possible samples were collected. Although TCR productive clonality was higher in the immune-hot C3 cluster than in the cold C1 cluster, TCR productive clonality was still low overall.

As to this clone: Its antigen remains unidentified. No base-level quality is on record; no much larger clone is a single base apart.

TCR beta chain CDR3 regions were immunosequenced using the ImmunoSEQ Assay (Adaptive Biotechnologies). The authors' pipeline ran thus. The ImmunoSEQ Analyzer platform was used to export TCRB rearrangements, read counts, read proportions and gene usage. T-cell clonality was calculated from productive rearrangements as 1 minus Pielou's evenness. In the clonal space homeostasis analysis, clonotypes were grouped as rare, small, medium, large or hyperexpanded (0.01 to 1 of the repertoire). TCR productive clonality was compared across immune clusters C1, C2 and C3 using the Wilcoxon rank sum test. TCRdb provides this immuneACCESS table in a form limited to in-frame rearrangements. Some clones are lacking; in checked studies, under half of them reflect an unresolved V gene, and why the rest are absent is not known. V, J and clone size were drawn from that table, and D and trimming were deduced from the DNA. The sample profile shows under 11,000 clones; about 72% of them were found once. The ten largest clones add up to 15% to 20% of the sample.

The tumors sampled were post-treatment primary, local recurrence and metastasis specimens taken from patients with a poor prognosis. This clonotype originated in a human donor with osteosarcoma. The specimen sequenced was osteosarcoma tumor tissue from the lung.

The CDR3 reads CASSLQQGGETQYF. The bases are TGTGCCAGCAGCTTACAGCAGGGAGGAGAGACCCAGTACTTC. Rearrangement joined TRBV7-6 to TRBJ2-5; matching of 6 bases hints at TRBD2 as the D gene. Taken from the germline V gene, the CDR1 and CDR2 loops are SGHVS and FNYEAQ. The junction carries 11 bases between V and J, which are trimmed by 2 bases and 4 bases respectively. Measured from the cysteine to the phenylalanine, the CDR3 is 14 residues long. The retained sequence is limited to the CDR3, 42 bases, with the frame set at the first base. Reference TRBV7-6 and TRBJ2-5 proteins supply the regions before and after the CDR3; the full variable domain is: GAGVSQSPRYKVTKRGQDVALRCDPISGHVSLYWYRQALGQGPEFLTYFNYEAQQDKSGLPNDRFSAERPEGSISTLTIQRTEQRDSAMYRCASSLQQGGETQYFGPGTRLLVL.